This TCR beta chain is from a study of early T cells in non-severe SARS-CoV-2 infection. The protocol attached unique molecular identifiers to individual cDNA molecules. MiXCR was run by TCRdb on the 5' RACE reads, yielding one entry per CDR3 protein. The table lists about 22,000 distinct CDR3 sequences, roughly 3.6% of them singletons. This clonotype has ten or more counts. In germline, CDR1 is MNHNY, CDR2 SVGAGI (reference sequence). Trimming cost V 2 bases and J 0 bases, with 17 bases left between them. The CDR3 spans 19 residues. The sequencing input was whole blood. The V call is TRBV6-6, the J call TRBJ1-6, with D unclear. This clonotype was obtained from an adult who was a healthcare worker with PCR-confirmed SARS-CoV-2 infection or an uninfected control (not recorded which). DNA for the CDR3: TGTGCCAGCAGTTACGCCGTGAGGGTTAACAGCTCCTATAATTCACCCCTCCACTTT. It translates to CASSYAVRVNSSYNSPLHF.